The sample holds many counts of the clone carrying this TCR beta chain. Per germline, CDR1 DFQATT and CDR2 SNEGSKA (reference sequence). The CDR3 contains 12 residues. Deletions cut 1 base from V and 4 bases from J, with 7 bases between. This entry comes from a study of T cells in Graves' hyperthyroidism and ophthalmopathy. Patients were excluded because of uncontrolled infection, other autoimmune disease, pregnancy or lactation. Amplified TCR beta CDR3 regions derived from RNA transcripts. With the HTBI primer set, the TCR CDR3 went through a first round of RT-PCR. TCRdb reprocessed the multiplex PCR reads via MiXCR and lists one record per CDR3 protein. The data contain some 500,000 distinct CDR3 sequences, roughly a sixth of them singletons.

Sequenced sample: blood. The V and J genes are TRBV20-1 and TRBJ2-5; no definite D call. The receptor comes from a woman in her thirties with Graves' ophthalmopathy. CDR3 sequence (DNA): TGCAGTGCTAGAGTGTGGGGAGAGACCCAGTACTTC. Translated, it gives CSARVWGETQYF.